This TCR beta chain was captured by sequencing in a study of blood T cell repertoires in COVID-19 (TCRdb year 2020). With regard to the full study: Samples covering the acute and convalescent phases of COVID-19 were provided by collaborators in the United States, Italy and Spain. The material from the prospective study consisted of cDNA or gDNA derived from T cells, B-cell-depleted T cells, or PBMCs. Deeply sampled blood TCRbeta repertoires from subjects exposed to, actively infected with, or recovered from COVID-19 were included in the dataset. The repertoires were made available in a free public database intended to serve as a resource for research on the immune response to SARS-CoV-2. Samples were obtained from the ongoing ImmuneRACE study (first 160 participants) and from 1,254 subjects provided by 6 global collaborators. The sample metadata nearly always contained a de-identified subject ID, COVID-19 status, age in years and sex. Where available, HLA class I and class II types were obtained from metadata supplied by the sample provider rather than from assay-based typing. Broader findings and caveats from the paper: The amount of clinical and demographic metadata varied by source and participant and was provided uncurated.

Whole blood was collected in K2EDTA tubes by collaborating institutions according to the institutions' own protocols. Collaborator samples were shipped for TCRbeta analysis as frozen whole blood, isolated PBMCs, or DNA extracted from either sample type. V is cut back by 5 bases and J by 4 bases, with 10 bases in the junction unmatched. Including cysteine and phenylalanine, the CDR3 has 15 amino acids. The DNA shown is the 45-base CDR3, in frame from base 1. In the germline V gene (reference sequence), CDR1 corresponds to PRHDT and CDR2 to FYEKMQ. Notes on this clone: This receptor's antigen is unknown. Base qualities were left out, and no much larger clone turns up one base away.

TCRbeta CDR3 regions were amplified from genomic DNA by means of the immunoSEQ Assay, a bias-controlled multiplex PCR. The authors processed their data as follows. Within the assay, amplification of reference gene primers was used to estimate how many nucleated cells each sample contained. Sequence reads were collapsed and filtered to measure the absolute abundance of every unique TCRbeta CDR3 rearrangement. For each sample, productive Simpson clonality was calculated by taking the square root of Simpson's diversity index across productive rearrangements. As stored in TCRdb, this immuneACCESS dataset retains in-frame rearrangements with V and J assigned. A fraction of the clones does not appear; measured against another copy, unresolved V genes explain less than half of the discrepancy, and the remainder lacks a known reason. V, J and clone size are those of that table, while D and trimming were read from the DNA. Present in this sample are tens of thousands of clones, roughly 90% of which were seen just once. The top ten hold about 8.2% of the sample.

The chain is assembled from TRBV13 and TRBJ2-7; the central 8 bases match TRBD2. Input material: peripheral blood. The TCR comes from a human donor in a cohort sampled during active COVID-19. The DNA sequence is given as TGTGCCAGCAGCCAGACCGGGACTAGTGGTTACGAGCAGTACTTC. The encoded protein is CASSQTGTSGYEQYF.